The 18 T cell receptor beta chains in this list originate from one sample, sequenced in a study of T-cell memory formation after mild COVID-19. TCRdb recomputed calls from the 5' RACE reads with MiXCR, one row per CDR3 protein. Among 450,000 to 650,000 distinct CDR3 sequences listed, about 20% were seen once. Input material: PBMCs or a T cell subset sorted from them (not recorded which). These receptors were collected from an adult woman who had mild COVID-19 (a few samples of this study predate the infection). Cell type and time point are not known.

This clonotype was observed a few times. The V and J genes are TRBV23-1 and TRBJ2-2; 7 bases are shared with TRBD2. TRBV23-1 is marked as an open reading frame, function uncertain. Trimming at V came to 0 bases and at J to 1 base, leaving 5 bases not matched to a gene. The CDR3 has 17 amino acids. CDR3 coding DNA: TGCGCCAGCAGTCAATCGATCTCTAGCGGGAACACCGGGGAGCTGTTTTTT. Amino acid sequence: CASSQSISSGNTGELFF.

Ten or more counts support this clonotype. Here the CDR3 DNA reads TGTGCCATCAGTGAGTCTAGCGGGGGTGTCGGAGAGACCCAGTACTTC. Amino acids: CAISESSGGVGETQYF. The gene calls are TRBV10-3 and TRBJ2-5; TRBD2 aligns across 9 bases. J lost 4 bases, V lost 0 bases, and 6 bases had no gene match. The germline V gene has CDR1 ENHRY and CDR2 SYGVKD. The CDR3 contains 16 residues.

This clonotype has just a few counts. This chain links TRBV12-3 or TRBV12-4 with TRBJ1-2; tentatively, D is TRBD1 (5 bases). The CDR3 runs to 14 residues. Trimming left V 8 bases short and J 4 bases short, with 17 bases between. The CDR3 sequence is CASGTEGHFYGYTF. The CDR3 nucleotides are TGTGCCAGCGGGACTGAAGGACACTTCTATGGCTACACCTTC.

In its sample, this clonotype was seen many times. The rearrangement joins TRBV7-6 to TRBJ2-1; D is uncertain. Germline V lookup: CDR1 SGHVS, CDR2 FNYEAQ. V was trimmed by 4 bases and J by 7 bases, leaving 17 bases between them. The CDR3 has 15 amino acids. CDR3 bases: TGTGCCAGCAGCTCTCCGGACCCCGCCGATAATGAGCAGTTCTTC. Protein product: CASSSPDPADNEQFF.

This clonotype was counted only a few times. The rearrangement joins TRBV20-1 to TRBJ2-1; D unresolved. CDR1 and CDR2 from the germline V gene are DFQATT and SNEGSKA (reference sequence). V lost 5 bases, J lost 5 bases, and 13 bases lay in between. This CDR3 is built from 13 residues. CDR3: CSAPSRLDNEQFF. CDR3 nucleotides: TGCAGTGCTCCCAGTCGACTCGACAATGAGCAGTTCTTC.

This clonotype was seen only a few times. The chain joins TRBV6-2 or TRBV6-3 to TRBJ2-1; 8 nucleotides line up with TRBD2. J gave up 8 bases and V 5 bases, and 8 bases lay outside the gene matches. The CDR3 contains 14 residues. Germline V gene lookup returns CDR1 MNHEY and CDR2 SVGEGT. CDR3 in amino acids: CASSKGLGGDEQFF. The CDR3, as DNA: TGTGCCAGCAGTAAGGGACTAGGTGGGGATGAGCAGTTCTTC.

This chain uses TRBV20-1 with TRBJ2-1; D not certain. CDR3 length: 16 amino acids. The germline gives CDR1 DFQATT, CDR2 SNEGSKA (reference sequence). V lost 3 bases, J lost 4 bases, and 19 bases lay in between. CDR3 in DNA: TGCAGTGCTAGGAGGCCAGGAAGTCATCTTTACAATGAGCAGTTCTTC. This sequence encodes CSARRPGSHLYNEQFF.

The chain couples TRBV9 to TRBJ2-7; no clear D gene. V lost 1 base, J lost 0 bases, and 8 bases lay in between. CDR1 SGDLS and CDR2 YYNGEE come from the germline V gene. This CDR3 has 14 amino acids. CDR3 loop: CASSVRPSSYEQYF. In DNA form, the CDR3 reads TGTGCCAGCAGCGTAAGACCTAGCTCCTACGAGCAGTACTTC.

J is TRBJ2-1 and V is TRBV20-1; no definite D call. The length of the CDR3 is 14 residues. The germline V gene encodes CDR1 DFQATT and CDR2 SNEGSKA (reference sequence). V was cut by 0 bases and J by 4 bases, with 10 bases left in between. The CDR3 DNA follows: TGCAGTGCTAGAGATGTCGACTCTTACAATGAGCAGTTCTTC. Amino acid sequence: CSARDVDSYNEQFF.

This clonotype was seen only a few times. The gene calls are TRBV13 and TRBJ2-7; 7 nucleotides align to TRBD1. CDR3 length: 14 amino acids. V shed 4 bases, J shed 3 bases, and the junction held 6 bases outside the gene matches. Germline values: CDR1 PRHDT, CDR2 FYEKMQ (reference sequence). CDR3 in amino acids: CASSSRDSHYEQYF. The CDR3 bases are TGTGCCAGCAGCTCAAGGGACAGCCACTACGAGCAGTACTTC. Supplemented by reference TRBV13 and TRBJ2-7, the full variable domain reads AAGVIQSPRHLIKEKRETATLKCYPIPRHDTVYWYQQGPGQDPQFLISFYEKMQSDKGSIPDRFSAQQFSDYHSELNMSSLELGDSALYFCASSSRDSHYEQYFGPGTRLTVT.

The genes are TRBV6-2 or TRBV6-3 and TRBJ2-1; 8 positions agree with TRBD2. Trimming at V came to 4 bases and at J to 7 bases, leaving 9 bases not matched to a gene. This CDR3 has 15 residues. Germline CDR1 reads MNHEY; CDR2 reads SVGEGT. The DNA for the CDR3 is TGTGCCAGCAGTTCCCAAGCGGGAGCGGTGAATGAGCAGTTCTTC. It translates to CASSSQAGAVNEQFF.

The CDR3 DNA sequence: TGTGCCAGCAGTTTCGATTCTAGCGGGGTGGGGGCAGATACGCAGTATTTT. Encoded protein: CASSFDSSGVGADTQYF. The rearrangement links TRBV27 to TRBJ2-3; 9 bases map to TRBD2. The CDR3 totals 17 residues. Unmatched junction bases numbered 11, after V lost 3 bases and J lost 4 bases. Germline CDR1 MNHEY, CDR2 SMNVEV (reference sequence).

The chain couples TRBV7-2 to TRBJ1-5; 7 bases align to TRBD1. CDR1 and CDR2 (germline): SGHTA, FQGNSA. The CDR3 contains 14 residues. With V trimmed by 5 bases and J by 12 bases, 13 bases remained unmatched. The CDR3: CASSPRQGREVQHF. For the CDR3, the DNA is TGTGCCAGCAGCCCTCGACAGGGTAGGGAGGTCCAGCATTTT. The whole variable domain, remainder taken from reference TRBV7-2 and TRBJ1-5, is GAGVSQSPSNKVTEKGKDVELRCDPISGHTALYWYRQSLGQGLEFLIYFQGNSAPDKSGLPSDRFSAERTGGSVSTLTIQRTQQEDSAVYLCASSPRQGREVQHFGDGTRLSIL.

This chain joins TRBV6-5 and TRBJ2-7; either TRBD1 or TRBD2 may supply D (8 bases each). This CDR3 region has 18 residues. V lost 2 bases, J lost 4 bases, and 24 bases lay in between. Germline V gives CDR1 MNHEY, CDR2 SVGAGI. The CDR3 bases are TGTGCCAGCAGTTACACCCGGATAGCGGGGAGACAGGGGTACGAGCAGTACTTC. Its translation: CASSYTRIAGRQGYEQYF.

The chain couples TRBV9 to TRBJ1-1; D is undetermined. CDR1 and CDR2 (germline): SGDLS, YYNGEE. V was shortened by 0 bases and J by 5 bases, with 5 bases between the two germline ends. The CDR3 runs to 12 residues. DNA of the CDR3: TGTGCCAGCAGCGTAGAGGGAACTGAAGCTTTCTTT. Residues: CASSVEGTEAFF.

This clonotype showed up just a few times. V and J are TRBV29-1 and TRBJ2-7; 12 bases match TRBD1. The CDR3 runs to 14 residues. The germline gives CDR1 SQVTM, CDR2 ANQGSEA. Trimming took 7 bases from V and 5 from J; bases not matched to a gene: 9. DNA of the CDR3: TGCAGCGCCCTCCAGGGGACAGGGGGCCACGAGCAGTACTTC. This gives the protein CSALQGTGGHEQYF.

For the CDR3, the DNA is TGTGCCAGCAGCACCCGGGACAGGGAGGCTGGCTACACCTTC. Translation gives CASSTRDREAGYTF. The chain couples TRBV7-2 to TRBJ1-2; 9 bases align to TRBD1. This CDR3 has 14 residues. From germline, CDR1 is SGHTA and CDR2 FQGNSA. Trimming took 5 bases from V and 7 from J; bases not matched to a gene: 8. Together with reference TRBV7-2 and TRBJ1-2, the CDR3 gives the full variable domain: GAGVSQSPSNKVTEKGKDVELRCDPISGHTALYWYRQSLGQGLEFLIYFQGNSAPDKSGLPSDRFSAERTGGSVSTLTIQRTQQEDSAVYLCASSTRDREAGYTFGSGTRLTVV.

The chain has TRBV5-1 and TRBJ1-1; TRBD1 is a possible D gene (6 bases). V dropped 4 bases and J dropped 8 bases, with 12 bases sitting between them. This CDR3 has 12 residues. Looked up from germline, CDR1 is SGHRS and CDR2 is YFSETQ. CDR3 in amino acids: CASSARGMEAFF. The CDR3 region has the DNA TGCGCCAGCAGCGCTAGGGGGATGGAAGCTTTCTTT.